Detailed here is one T cell receptor beta chain. Its cognate antigen is unknown. CDR1 SGHVS and CDR2 FQNEAQ come from the germline V gene. The CDR3 is 13 amino acids. Trimming shortened V by 2 bases and J by 1 base, and 6 bases separated the two germline ends. These data come from a study of a mutant IDH1 vaccine in newly diagnosed glioma. Across the whole study: Previous care, which was radiotherapy, temozolomide, or both, most often involved both.

Documented time point: baseline, week 1 (first vaccination visit). Treatment of the sample: pre-vaccination baseline after standard-of-care therapy. The study enrolled donors with new WHO grade 3 or 4 IDH1-mutant, ATRX-lost astrocytomas. Findings and limits, study-wide: It was just under 95% of patients that developed vaccine-induced immune responses. Pseudoprogression appeared unlinked to shifts in leading peripheral T cell clonotypes.

Libraries were prepared by immunoSEQ multiplex PCR; TCRdb keeps only in-frame clonotypes and omits some of them. The data hold approximately 52,000 clones, with about 83% observed a single time. J is TRBJ2-7 and V is TRBV7-8; a possible D gene is TRBD1 (5 bases). This TCR was recovered from a woman between 35 and 50 years old with glioma. The sample was PBMCs, taken from a glioma patient treated with radiotherapy, temozolomide or both. CDR3 sequence reads: CASSLPGSYEQYF. The DNA for the CDR3 is TGTGCCAGCAGCTTACCAGGGTCCTACGAGCAGTACTTC.